A single sample gave rise to the 5 T cell receptor beta chains below, sequenced in a study of blood T cell repertoires in COVID-19. Produced via immunoSEQ multiplex PCR; TCRdb's table is partial and in-frame only. The repertoire holds fewer than 200,000 clones, around 84% seen once, with 2.5% to 3.5% in the top ten. The sample consisted of peripheral blood. These receptors all stem from a man aged 40-55 years with active or convalescent COVID-19.

The chain couples TRBV7-2 to TRBJ2-4; 9 bases match TRBD2. V shed 2 bases, J shed 0 bases, and the junction held 8 bases outside the gene matches. Germline V gene data show CDR1 as SGHTA and CDR2 as FQGNSA. CDR3 length: 18 amino acids. The CDR3 reads CASSLSPSGDLAKNIQYF. Here the CDR3 DNA reads TGTGCCAGCAGCTTATCGCCTAGCGGGGATCTAGCCAAAAACATTCAGTACTTC.

This chain uses TRBV7-2 with TRBJ1-6; maybe TRBD1 (5 bases). Germline values: CDR1 SGHTA, CDR2 FQGNSA. The germline V and J ends were trimmed by 3 bases and 7 bases, with 10 bases remaining between them. The CDR3 length is 14 residues. The CDR3 loop reads CASSLGLGNSPLHF. The CDR3 nucleotides are TGTGCCAGCAGCTTGGGGCTAGGGAATTCACCCCTCCACTTT.

This chain uses TRBV5-1 with TRBJ2-3; D call uncertain. In germline, CDR1 is SGHRS, CDR2 YFSETQ. CDR3 length: 15 residues. V was trimmed by 5 bases and J by 1 base, leaving 14 bases between them. This CDR3 is CASRGMAIRTDTQYF. The CDR3 bases are TGCGCCAGCAGGGGCATGGCTATACGCACAGATACGCAGTATTTT.

CDR3 DNA: TGTGCCAGCAGTGAAGGGACAGGGTTTTGGCAGCCCCAGCATTTT. Its translation is CASSEGTGFWQPQHF. V usage is TRBV6-1 and J usage is TRBJ1-5; 8 nucleotides align to TRBD1. This CDR3 region has 15 residues. After removal of 1 base from V and 7 bases from J, the junction contained 6 bases not matched to a gene. Germline V CDR1 and CDR2: MNHNS, SASEGT.

The V gene is TRBV15, the J gene TRBJ1-5; 8 positions match TRBD1. Germline values: CDR1 LNHNV, CDR2 YYDKDF (reference sequence). The J segment lost 3 bases and the V segment lost 8 bases, leaving 3 bases of the junction unmatched. The CDR3 length is 13 residues. CDR3 amino acids: CATQGQVNQPQHF. Written as DNA, the CDR3 is TGTGCCACCCAGGGACAGGTCAATCAGCCCCAGCATTTT.